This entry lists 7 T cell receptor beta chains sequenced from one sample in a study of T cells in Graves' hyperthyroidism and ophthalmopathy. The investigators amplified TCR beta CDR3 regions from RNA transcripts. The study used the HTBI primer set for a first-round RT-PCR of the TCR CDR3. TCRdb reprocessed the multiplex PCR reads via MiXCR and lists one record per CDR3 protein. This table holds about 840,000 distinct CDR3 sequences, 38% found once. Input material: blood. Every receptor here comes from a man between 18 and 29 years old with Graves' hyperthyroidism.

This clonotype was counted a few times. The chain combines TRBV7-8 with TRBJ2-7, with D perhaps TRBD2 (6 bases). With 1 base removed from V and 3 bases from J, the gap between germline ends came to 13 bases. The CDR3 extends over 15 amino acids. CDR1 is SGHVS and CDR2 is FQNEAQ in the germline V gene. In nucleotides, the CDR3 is TGTGCCAGCAGCTTAGGACCTCCGGAGGGCTACGAGCAGTACTTC. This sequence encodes CASSLGPPEGYEQYF.

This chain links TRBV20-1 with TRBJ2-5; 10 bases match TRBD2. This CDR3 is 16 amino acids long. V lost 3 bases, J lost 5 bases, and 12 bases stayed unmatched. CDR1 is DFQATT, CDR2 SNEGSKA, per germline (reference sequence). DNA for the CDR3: TGCAGTGCTAGTGAAGCGGGAGGGCCTAATTACGAGACCCAGTACTTC. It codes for CSASEAGGPNYETQYF.

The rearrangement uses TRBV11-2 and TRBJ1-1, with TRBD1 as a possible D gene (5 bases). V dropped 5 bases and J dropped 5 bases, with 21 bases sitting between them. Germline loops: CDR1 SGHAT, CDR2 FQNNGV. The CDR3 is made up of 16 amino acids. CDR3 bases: TGTGCCAGCAGCCCCCGGACTCAAAAAGGGGATACTGAAGCTTTCTTT. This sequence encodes CASSPRTQKGDTEAFF.

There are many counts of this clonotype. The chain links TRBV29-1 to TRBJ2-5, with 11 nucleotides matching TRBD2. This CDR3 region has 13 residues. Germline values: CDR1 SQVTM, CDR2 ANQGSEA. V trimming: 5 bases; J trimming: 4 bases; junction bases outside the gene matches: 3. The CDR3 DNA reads TGCAGCGTTCGCCTAGCGGGGGGAGAGACCCAGTACTTC. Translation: CSVRLAGGETQYF.

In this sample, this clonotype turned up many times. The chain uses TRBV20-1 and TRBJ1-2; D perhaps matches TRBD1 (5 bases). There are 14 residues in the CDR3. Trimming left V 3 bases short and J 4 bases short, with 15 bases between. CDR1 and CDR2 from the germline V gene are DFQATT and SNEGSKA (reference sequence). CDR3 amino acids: CSASQRGLGYGYTF. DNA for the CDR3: TGCAGTGCTAGCCAGAGGGGTTTGGGCTATGGCTACACCTTC.

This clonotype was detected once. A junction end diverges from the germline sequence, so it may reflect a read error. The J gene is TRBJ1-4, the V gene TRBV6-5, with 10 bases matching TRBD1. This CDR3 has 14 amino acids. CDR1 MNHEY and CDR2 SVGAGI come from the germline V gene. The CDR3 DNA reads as TGTGCCATCAGTTACTCGGGACAGGGGTCGAAACTGTTTTTT. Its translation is CAISYSGQGSKLFF.

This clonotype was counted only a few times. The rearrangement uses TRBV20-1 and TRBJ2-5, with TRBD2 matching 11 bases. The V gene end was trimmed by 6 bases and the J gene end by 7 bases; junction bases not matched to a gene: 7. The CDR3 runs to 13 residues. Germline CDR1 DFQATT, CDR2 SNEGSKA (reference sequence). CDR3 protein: CSAYTSGGGTQYF. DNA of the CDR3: TGCAGTGCCTATACTAGCGGGGGAGGGACCCAGTACTTC.